What follows are 28 T cell receptor beta chains derived from one specimen sequenced in a study of blood T cell repertoires in COVID-19. This table comes from immunoSEQ multiplex PCR, and its TCRdb copy is limited to in-frame clones, with some not included. This sample has some 140,000 clones; 65% to 80% occur once, and the top ten carry less than 4.5%. Sequencing was done on a sample of peripheral blood. The receptors stem from a man aged 55 to 69 with acute or convalescent COVID-19.

The chain is built from TRBV4-1 and TRBJ2-6; D is undetermined. Germline CDR1 MGHRA, CDR2 YSYEKL. The CDR3 loop spans 15 amino acids. V lost 4 bases and J lost 0, with 7 bases in between. The CDR3 region is CASSPIYSGANVLTF. CDR3 sequence (DNA): TGCGCCAGCAGCCCTATCTACTCTGGGGCCAACGTCCTGACTTTC.

The V gene is TRBV2, the J gene TRBJ2-2; 8 bases match TRBD1. CDR3 length: 15 residues. The V gene end was trimmed by 6 bases and the J gene end by 0 bases; junction bases not matched to a gene: 3. Germline loops: CDR1 SNHLY, CDR2 FYNNEI. In DNA form, the CDR3 reads TGTGCCAGCAGGGGACAGGCCTCGAACACCGGGGAGCTGTTTTTT. Protein sequence: CASRGQASNTGELFF.

This clone has only a few counts. CDR3 sequence: CASSRAGTSGTYEQYF. The CDR3 DNA is TGTGCCAGTAGTAGAGCGGGGACTAGCGGCACCTACGAGCAGTACTTC. The chain couples TRBV19 to TRBJ2-7, with 11 bases that match TRBD2. J gave up 2 bases and V 4 bases, and 7 bases lay outside the gene matches. This CDR3 spans 16 amino acids. The germline gives CDR1 LNHDA, CDR2 SQIVND (reference sequence).

The chain carries TRBV18 and TRBJ1-2; D perhaps matches TRBD1 (6 bases). Trimming removed 3 bases at V and 3 bases at J, with 11 bases between. The CDR3 has 14 residues. Looked up from germline, CDR1 is KGHSH and CDR2 is LQKENI. DNA for the CDR3: TGTGCCAGCTCACCCAAGACAGGCGACTATGGCTACACCTTC. It translates to CASSPKTGDYGYTF.

This chain links TRBV5-1 with TRBJ2-3, with D possibly matching TRBD1 (6 bases). The V and J ends lost 0 bases and 5 bases respectively, with 7 bases between them. The CDR3 contains 13 residues. Germline CDR1 reads SGHRS; CDR2 reads YFSETQ. The CDR3: CASSLARGDTQYF. The CDR3 DNA is TGCGCCAGCAGCTTGGCCAGGGGAGATACGCAGTATTTT.

This sequence joins TRBV7-6 and TRBJ2-1; 8 positions agree with TRBD2. V lost 4 bases and J lost 6; bases outside the gene matches: 17. CDR3 length: 18 amino acids. The germline gives CDR1 SGHVS, CDR2 FNYEAQ. The CDR3 sequence: CASSSPSLTSVGSNEQFF. Here the CDR3 DNA reads TGTGCCAGCAGCTCCCCAAGCCTGACTAGCGTGGGGAGCAATGAGCAGTTCTTC.

This chain connects TRBV7-2 to TRBJ2-3, with 10 bases aligning to TRBD2. CDR1 is SGHTA and CDR2 is FQGNSA in the germline V gene. V lost 1 base, J lost 14 bases, and 9 bases stayed unmatched. The CDR3 consists of 14 residues. Here the CDR3 reads CASSLGGPAGGAYF. In DNA form, the CDR3 reads TGTGCCAGCAGCTTAGGAGGCCCAGCGGGAGGGGCGTATTTT.

This clone was detected only a few times. The V and J genes are TRBV7-2 and TRBJ2-1; 9 bases map to TRBD1. CDR1 SGHTA and CDR2 FQGNSA come from the germline V gene. CDR3 size: 15 residues. The V gene end was trimmed by 3 bases and the J gene end by 6 bases; junction bases not matched to a gene: 6. This CDR3 is CASSFPGQGSNEQFF. The CDR3 nucleotides read TGTGCCAGCAGCTTTCCGGGACAGGGTTCCAATGAGCAGTTCTTC.

There are a few counts of this clone. This sequence joins TRBV19 and TRBJ1-2; D possibly corresponds to TRBD1 (5 bases). V was trimmed by 3 bases and J by 8 bases, leaving 10 bases between them. The CDR3 runs 12 residues. The germline gives CDR1 LNHDA, CDR2 SQIVND (reference sequence). The CDR3 here is CASSIIQGGYTF. CDR3 in DNA: TGTGCCAGTAGTATTATCCAGGGCGGCTACACCTTC.

This chain joins TRBV30 and TRBJ1-5, with D possibly TRBD1 on 5 matching bases. V lost 5 bases, J lost 0 bases, and 14 bases lay in between. CDR3 length equals 15 residues. Germline CDR1 GTSNPN, CDR2 SVGIG (reference sequence). The CDR3 DNA sequence: TGTGCCTGGGGGCAGGGCTCTTCTAGCAATCAGCCCCAGCATTTT. It translates to CAWGQGSSSNQPQHF.

The chain employs TRBV19 and TRBJ1-1; 10 bases line up with TRBD1. There are 15 residues in the CDR3. The V gene's germline CDR1 is LNHDA and CDR2 SQIVND (reference sequence). The trim removed 5 bases at V and 3 bases at J, leaving 6 bases unmatched. The DNA of the CDR3 is TGTGCCAGTAGTCTGACAGGGGGCGCCCACACTGAAGCTTTCTTT. Protein product: CASSLTGGAHTEAFF.

The chain joins TRBV19 to TRBJ1-5; tentatively, D is TRBD1 (5 bases). CDR1 LNHDA and CDR2 SQIVND come from the germline V gene (reference sequence). V lost 7 bases, J lost 2 bases, and 15 bases lay in between. The CDR3 consists of 15 residues. The CDR3 loop reads CASTAREVGNQPQHF. The DNA of the CDR3 is TGTGCCAGTACTGCCAGGGAGGTGGGCAATCAGCCCCAGCATTTT.

The chain couples TRBV29-1 to TRBJ2-7; 12 bases fit TRBD1. V lost 7 bases, J lost 6 bases, and 10 bases stayed unmatched. Germline V lookup: CDR1 SQVTM, CDR2 ANQGSEA. CDR3 length: 14 amino acids. The CDR3 DNA sequence: TGCAGCGCCCAGCCGGGACAGGGGGCGGGCGAGCAGTACTTC. This sequence encodes CSAQPGQGAGEQYF.

The rearrangement uses TRBV21-1 and TRBJ2-7; the DNA was not used to check the table's D call, TRBD1. TRBV21-1 is reported as a pseudogene. The CDR3 consists of 14 residues. The CDR3 bases are TGTGCCAGCAGCAACTGGGACAGGGTCTACGAGCAGTACTTC. Protein: CASSNWDRVYEQYF.

V gene TRBV9 combines with J gene TRBJ2-5; 14 positions match TRBD2. Germline-derived CDR1 and CDR2 are SGDLS and YYNGEE. Germline trimming cut 0 bases from V and 5 bases from J; bases unmatched to any gene: 15. This CDR3 spans 20 amino acids. In nucleotides, the CDR3 is TGTGCCAGCAGCGTAGAAGGACTAGCGGGAGGAGGTTTAAGGGCTGAGACCCAGTACTTC. This sequence encodes CASSVEGLAGGGLRAETQYF.

The chain employs TRBV4-2 and TRBJ2-2; no firm D call. Germline V gives CDR1 LGHNA, CDR2 YNFKEQ. V was shortened by 4 bases and J by 0 bases, with 18 bases between the two germline ends. This CDR3 has 18 amino acids. The CDR3 is CASSRSVRGVANTGELFF. CDR3 nucleotides: TGTGCCAGCAGCCGGAGTGTCCGAGGAGTAGCGAACACCGGGGAGCTGTTTTTT.

The chain joins TRBV5-8 to TRBJ1-5; 8 nucleotides align to TRBD1. The length of the CDR3 is 14 residues. Germline V lookup: CDR1 SGHTS, CDR2 YDEGEE. The V gene end was trimmed by 4 bases and the J gene end by 7 bases; junction bases not matched to a gene: 7. The CDR3: CASSKGQVGQPQHF. The CDR3 DNA sequence: TGTGCCAGCAGCAAGGGACAGGTTGGACAGCCCCAGCATTTT.

The chain links TRBV19 to TRBJ1-4; 9 bases match TRBD1. J gave up 8 bases and V 5 bases, and 6 bases lay outside the gene matches. In germline, CDR1 is LNHDA, CDR2 SQIVND (reference sequence). This CDR3 region has 14 residues. In DNA, the CDR3 is TGTGCCAGTAGTTGGACAGGGGCTACAGAAAAACTGTTTTTT. Its protein is CASSWTGATEKLFF.

V and J are TRBV29-1 and TRBJ2-1, with 11 positions matching TRBD2. J was trimmed by 5 bases and V by 6 bases; bases with no gene match: 6. Per germline, CDR1 SQVTM and CDR2 ANQGSEA. The CDR3 spans 14 residues. CDR3 bases: TGCAGCGTCGGGGGGACTAGCGGACACAATGAGCAGTTCTTC. Its translation is CSVGGTSGHNEQFF.

The chain joins TRBV2 to TRBJ1-5; TRBD1 might be the D (6 bases). Per germline, CDR1 SNHLY and CDR2 FYNNEI. Trimming removed 6 bases from V and 4 bases from J, with 13 bases in between. CDR3 length: 14 residues. The CDR3 is CASRAGTRNQPQHF. In DNA form, the CDR3 reads TGTGCCAGCAGGGCCGGGACAAGAAATCAGCCCCAGCATTTT. The whole variable domain, remainder taken from reference TRBV2 and TRBJ1-5, is EPEVTQTPSHQVTQMGQEVILRCVPISNHLYFYWYRQILGQKVEFLVSFYNNEISEKSEIFDDQFSVERPDGSNFTLKIRSTKLEDSAMYFCASRAGTRNQPQHFGDGTRLSIL.

This chain links TRBV19 with TRBJ2-7; weak D call: TRBD1 (6 bases). Germline V gene data show CDR1 as LNHDA and CDR2 as SQIVND (reference sequence). V dropped 5 bases and J dropped 2 bases, with 13 bases sitting between them. This CDR3 is 14 amino acids long. The CDR3 region has the DNA TGTGCCAGTAGTCGACAGGATTCGGCCTACGAGCAGTACTTC. The encoded protein is CASSRQDSAYEQYF. The whole variable domain, filled in from reference TRBV19 and TRBJ2-7, reads DGGITQSPKYLFRKEGQNVTLSCEQNLNHDAMYWYRQDPGQGLRLIYYSQIVNDFQKGDIAEGYSVSREKKESFPLTVTSAQKNPTAFYLCASSRQDSAYEQYFGPGTRLTVT.

This clone has a handful of counts. At one of its ends the junction is not consistent with the germline gene, which may arise from a read error. This rearrangement joins TRBV7-7 to TRBJ2-1; TRBD2 aligns across 12 bases. Per the germline V gene, CDR1 is SSHAT and CDR2 is FNYEAQ (reference sequence). The CDR3 covers 17 residues. CDR3: CASSLEASGRAYNEQFF. In DNA, the CDR3 is TGTGCTAGCAGCTTAGAGGCTAGCGGGAGGGCTTACAATGAGCAGTTCTTC.

The chain uses TRBV6-6 and TRBJ1-1, with 7 bases aligning to TRBD1. CDR3 length: 15 residues. Germline-derived CDR1 and CDR2 are MNHNY and SVGAGI (reference sequence). The V gene end was trimmed by 5 bases and the J gene end by 0 bases; junction bases not matched to a gene: 6. The chain's CDR3 is CASSRTGTVNTEAFF. Here the CDR3 DNA reads TGTGCCAGCAGTCGCACCGGGACAGTGAACACTGAAGCTTTCTTT.

This chain connects TRBV24-1 to TRBJ1-1; D might be TRBD1 (6 bases). CDR1 and CDR2 (germline): KGHDR, SFDVKD. With 12 bases removed from V and 2 bases from J, the gap between germline ends came to 15 bases. The CDR3 length is 13 residues. The CDR3 coding sequence is TGTGCCGGAATGAGCAGGGGAAACACTGAAGCTTTCTTT. As protein: CAGMSRGNTEAFF.

The J gene is TRBJ1-1, the V gene TRBV12-3 or TRBV12-4, with 7 bases matching TRBD1. CDR3 length: 13 residues. V was pared by 4 bases and J by 5 bases, with 4 bases of the junction left unmatched. Here the CDR3 reads CASSSLRGTEAFF. CDR3 DNA sequence: TGTGCCAGCAGTTCCCTCAGGGGGACTGAAGCTTTCTTT.

This clone was recorded once. V and J are TRBV15 and TRBJ2-5; D is perhaps TRBD1 (5 bases). In germline, CDR1 is LNHNV, CDR2 YYDKDF (reference sequence). V was clipped by 0 bases and J by 0 bases, with 8 bases between them. This CDR3 region has 15 residues. Written as DNA, the CDR3 is TGTGCCACCAGCAGAGATAAGGGGAACCAAGAGACCCAGTACTTC. Translation: CATSRDKGNQETQYF.

This chain connects TRBV3-1 (or the pseudogene TRBV3-2) to TRBJ2-3; no firm D call. This CDR3 spans 14 amino acids. The V end lost 4 bases, the J end lost 5 bases, and 13 bases lay between the germline ends. Germline lookup yields CDR1 LGHDT and CDR2 YNNKEL (reference sequence). The CDR3 nucleotides are TGTGCCAGCAGCCTGAGAGAGTTCGGAGATACGCAGTATTTT. This translates into CASSLREFGDTQYF.

The chain links TRBV7-3 to TRBJ2-3, with D tentatively TRBD2 (6 bases). Germline CDR1 reads SGHTA; CDR2 reads FQGTGA. The V end was cut by 2 bases, the J end by 2 bases, with 11 bases between. CDR3 length: 15 residues. CDR3 sequence (DNA): TGTGCCAGCAGCTTATCCGGGGGATTCACAGATACGCAGTATTTT. Protein: CASSLSGGFTDTQYF.